The 32 T cell receptor beta chains below all came from one sample that was sequenced in a study of shared T cell receptors in the human thymus. Measured with immunoSEQ multiplex PCR; TCRdb has only the in-frame clones, and not every one. This sample carries over 350,000 clones, approximately 95% of them seen once, and the ten largest clones take 0.015% to 0.02%. Sequencing was carried out using thymocytes. These receptors were taken from a human donor.

This clone was found once. V is TRBV5-8 and J is TRBJ1-5, with D tentatively TRBD1 (5 bases). Deletions cut 0 bases from V and 5 bases from J, with 15 bases between. Germline lookup yields CDR1 SGHTS and CDR2 YDEGEE. The CDR3 extends over 16 amino acids. The chain's CDR3 is CASSLAGQGADQPQHF. CDR3 nucleotide sequence: TGTGCCAGCAGCTTGGCCGGTCAGGGAGCCGATCAGCCCCAGCATTTT.

CDR3 amino acids: CASSHHPLTDTQYF. The DNA for the CDR3 is TGCGCCAGCAGTCACCATCCCCTCACAGATACGCAGTATTTT. The rearrangement uses TRBV23-1 and TRBJ2-3; D is uncertain. TRBV23-1 is treated as an ORF (open reading frame) with a function not yet certain. Trimming left V 3 bases short and J 2 bases short, with 9 bases between. CDR3 length equals 14 residues.

This chain's CDR3 is CASRGGDRNHEQYF. DNA of the CDR3: TGTGCCAGCAGGGGCGGGGACAGAAACCACGAGCAGTACTTC. This rearrangement joins TRBV28 to TRBJ2-7, with D perhaps TRBD1 (7 bases). The CDR3 spans 14 residues. CDR1 MDHEN and CDR2 SYDVKM come from the germline V gene. V lost 6 bases and J 5 bases, leaving 17 bases between the germline ends.

The J gene is TRBJ1-2, the V gene TRBV5-8, with a tentative D call TRBD1 (6 bases). V dropped 2 bases and J dropped 2 bases, with 19 bases sitting between them. The CDR3 consists of 17 residues. Germline V gene lookup returns CDR1 SGHTS and CDR2 YDEGEE. CDR3 nucleotide sequence: TGTGCCAGCAGCTTCTCACCGGACGGACAGCGCAACTATGGCTACACCTTC. Residues: CASSFSPDGQRNYGYTF.

CDR3 DNA sequence: TGTGCCAGCAGTCCCCCCGGGACAGGGGGGTACGAGCAGTACTTC. It is translated as CASSPPGTGGYEQYF. V is TRBV28 and J is TRBJ2-7; 11 positions match TRBD1. Germline trimming cut 5 bases from V and 4 bases from J; bases unmatched to any gene: 7. The CDR3 has 15 amino acids. CDR1 and CDR2 from the germline V gene are MDHEN and SYDVKM.

The chain links TRBV2 to TRBJ1-2, with D uncertain. The CDR3 spans 16 residues. The germline gives CDR1 SNHLY, CDR2 FYNNEI. V gave up 6 bases and J gave up 2 bases, with 19 bases separating them. The CDR3 protein is CASSLERDISNYGYTF. The CDR3 nucleotides read TGTGCCAGCAGCCTGGAGAGGGATATCTCCAACTATGGCTACACCTTC.

This clone came up once. The chain joins TRBV21-1 to TRBJ1-1; TRBD1 reflects the table's D call only, with no check against the DNA. TRBV21-1 is termed a pseudogene. The CDR3 extends over 18 amino acids. The CDR3 DNA is TGTGCCAGCAGCACGCACCTCGACACATCGCCCTGCGCCACTGAAGCTTTCTTT. It specifies CASSTHLDTSPCATEAFF.

The genes are TRBV4-3 and TRBJ2-7; unclear D gene. CDR1 is LGHNA and CDR2 is YSLEER in the germline V gene. The CDR3 is made up of 13 amino acids. Trimming took off 4 bases at V and 6 bases at J, with 13 bases between the two ends. The CDR3 loop is CASSPLGVGEQYF. CDR3 nucleotides: TGCGCCAGCAGCCCCCTGGGTGTGGGCGAGCAGTACTTC.

The V call is TRBV10-3, the J call TRBJ2-1; 10 nucleotides align to TRBD2. The germline V gene has CDR1 ENHRY and CDR2 SYGVKD. The CDR3 runs 15 residues. Trimming removed 3 bases from V and 8 bases from J; junction bases left unmatched: 7. CDR3 loop: CAISDASGGGDEQFF. CDR3 DNA: TGTGCCATCAGTGATGCTAGCGGGGGAGGAGATGAGCAGTTCTTC.

This chain links TRBV7-9 with TRBJ2-5, with D perhaps TRBD2 (5 bases). Germline lookup yields CDR1 SEHNR and CDR2 FQNEAQ (reference sequence). The CDR3 extends over 13 amino acids. Trimming removed 5 bases at V and 4 bases at J, with 11 bases between. CDR3 DNA: TGTGCCAGCAGCCCCAGGCGGGTAGAGACCCAGTACTTC. Translating it yields CASSPRRVETQYF.

DNA for the CDR3: TGTGCCAGCAGCCTCGGGCTAGCGGGAGTGGGCTACAATGAGCAGTTCTTC. The encoded protein is CASSLGLAGVGYNEQFF. V usage is TRBV11-3 and J usage is TRBJ2-1, with 10 bases fitting TRBD2. There are 17 residues in the CDR3. Germline CDR1 reads SGHNT; CDR2 reads YENEEA. The trim removed 5 bases at V and 3 bases at J, leaving 10 bases unmatched.

The rearrangement uses TRBV27 and TRBJ1-5; 9 bases agree with TRBD1. V lost 0 bases and J lost 0; bases outside the gene matches: 9. Germline V gives CDR1 MNHEY, CDR2 SMNVEV (reference sequence). The CDR3 totals 19 residues. The CDR3 nucleotides are TGTGCCAGCAGTTTATCCGCCACAGGGGGCCTGAATAGCAATCAGCCCCAGCATTTT. Translation: CASSLSATGGLNSNQPQHF.

This chain uses TRBV30 with TRBJ1-2; D may be TRBD1 (5 bases). V lost 0 bases and J 0 bases, leaving 11 bases between the germline ends. From germline, CDR1 is GTSNPN and CDR2 SVGIG (reference sequence). The CDR3 covers 15 residues. CDR3 sequence reads: CAWSVQDLANYGYTF. Here the CDR3 DNA reads TGTGCCTGGAGTGTACAGGACTTAGCTAACTATGGCTACACCTTC.

The chain is built from TRBV27 and TRBJ2-2, with D maybe TRBD1 (5 bases). The germline V gene has CDR1 MNHEY and CDR2 SMNVEV (reference sequence). Trimming pared 11 bases from V and 5 bases from J, leaving 15 bases between. This CDR3 is built from 13 residues. The CDR3 bases are TGTGCCTCTACTTCAGGGTCTACCGGGGAGCTGTTTTTT. Encoded protein: CASTSGSTGELFF.

The J gene is TRBJ1-2, the V gene TRBV9, with 10 bases aligning to TRBD1. Germline V gives CDR1 SGDLS, CDR2 YYNGEE. Germline trimming cut 4 bases from V and 6 bases from J; bases unmatched to any gene: 12. The CDR3 has 16 residues. For the CDR3, the DNA is TGTGCCAGCAGCCCCAGGGGATCGGGACAGGGGAATGGCTACACCTTC. This codes for CASSPRGSGQGNGYTF.

The rearrangement uses TRBV9 and TRBJ1-2; 7 bases are shared with TRBD1. J lost 0 bases, V lost 3 bases, and 5 bases had no gene match. CDR3 size: 15 residues. CDR1 and CDR2 (germline): SGDLS, YYNGEE. The CDR3 DNA sequence: TGTGCCAGCAGCGAGAGACAGGGCCCTAACTATGGCTACACCTTC. This sequence encodes CASSERQGPNYGYTF.

This clone was seen just once. In DNA form, the CDR3 reads TGTGCCAGCAGAGGACTAGGACGGACCCAAGAGACCCAGTACTTC. Amino acid sequence: CASRGLGRTQETQYF. The rearrangement uses TRBV6-1 and TRBJ2-5, with TRBD2 matching over 7 bases. The CDR3 has 15 residues. J was trimmed by 1 base and V by 6 bases; bases with no gene match: 8. Germline assignment: CDR1 MNHNS and CDR2 SASEGT.

The chain joins TRBV14 to TRBJ2-5, with 8 bases lining up with TRBD2. J lost 5 bases, V lost 0 bases, and 11 bases had no gene match. The CDR3 is 17 residues long. Germline-derived CDR1 and CDR2 are SGHDN and FVKESK. The chain's CDR3 is CASSQETSGTSAETQYF. As DNA, the CDR3 is TGTGCCAGCAGCCAAGAAACTAGCGGTACGTCCGCCGAGACCCAGTACTTC.

This clone was counted once. V usage is TRBV11-3 and J usage is TRBJ2-1; D is perhaps TRBD2 (6 bases). CDR1 and CDR2 from the germline V gene are SGHNT and YENEEA. The CDR3 extends over 14 amino acids. The V end was cut by 1 base, the J end by 8 bases, with 12 bases between. The CDR3 DNA sequence: TGTGCCAGCAGCTTAGGGCCTAGCGCCTATGAGCAGTTCTTC. Translating gives CASSLGPSAYEQFF.

This chain uses TRBV11-2 with TRBJ2-5; 10 bases line up with TRBD2. The germline CDR1 and CDR2 sequences are SGHAT and FQNNGV. V lost 2 bases to trimming and J lost 4 bases; unmatched junction nucleotides: 10. This CDR3 has 17 residues. In DNA form, the CDR3 reads TGTGCCAGCAGCTTATACCCTAGCGGGAGTGTGGGAGAGACCCAGTACTTC. Its translation is CASSLYPSGSVGETQYF. The whole variable domain, remainder taken from reference TRBV11-2 and TRBJ2-5, is EAGVAQSPRYKIIEKRQSVAFWCNPISGHATLYWYQQILGQGPKLLIQFQNNGVVDDSQLPKDRFSAERLKGVDSTLKIQPAKLEDSAVYLCASSLYPSGSVGETQYFGPGTRLLVL.

This chain connects TRBV28 to TRBJ2-7, with D tentatively TRBD1 (5 bases). V dropped 2 bases and J dropped 0 bases, with 14 bases sitting between them. This CDR3 spans 16 amino acids. In germline, CDR1 is MDHEN, CDR2 SYDVKM. CDR3 coding DNA: TGTGCCAGCAGTTTAGGCTGGACAAAAAGCTCCTACGAGCAGTACTTC. This translates into CASSLGWTKSSYEQYF.

On this clone: At the DNA level, this CDR3 is encoded by other sequences in the same sample as well. The chain recombines TRBV27 with TRBJ2-7; no definite D call. Trimming took 8 bases from V and 4 from J, leaving 6 bases between them. The CDR3 has 10 residues. Germline V gives CDR1 MNHEY, CDR2 SMNVEV (reference sequence). The CDR3 reads CASGLYEQYF. DNA of the CDR3: TGTGCCAGCGGGCTATACGAGCAGTACTTC.

This sequence joins TRBV6-5 and TRBJ2-1; D ambiguous. The ends were cut back, 2 bases at V and 4 bases at J, with 6 bases in the middle. The length of the CDR3 is 13 residues. The germline CDR1 and CDR2 sequences are MNHEY and SVGAGI. The CDR3 region has the DNA TGTGCCAGCAGTTACAACTGTTACAATGAGCAGTTCTTC. It translates to CASSYNCYNEQFF.

The genes are TRBV5-1 and TRBJ2-5, with D maybe TRBD2 (5 bases). Deletions cut 0 bases from V and 5 bases from J, with 14 bases between. The germline CDR1 and CDR2 sequences are SGHRS and YFSETQ. This CDR3 region has 15 residues. CDR3 region: CASSLGTHDWETQYF. The CDR3 nucleotides are TGCGCCAGCAGCTTGGGGACTCATGATTGGGAGACCCAGTACTTC.

The J gene is TRBJ2-6, the V gene TRBV5-1; 10 nucleotides align to TRBD1. The germline V gene has CDR1 SGHRS and CDR2 YFSETQ. Trimming cost V 2 bases and J 4 bases; bases outside gene matches: 3. CDR3 size: 16 residues. CDR3 amino acids: CASSLDRGLGANVLTF. CDR3 nucleotides: TGCGCCAGCAGCTTAGACAGGGGGCTCGGGGCCAACGTCCTGACTTTC.

The chain joins TRBV27 to TRBJ1-1; D ambiguous. Per germline, CDR1 MNHEY and CDR2 SMNVEV (reference sequence). Deletions cut 8 bases from V and 1 base from J, with 5 bases between. This CDR3 is 11 amino acids long. DNA for the CDR3: TGTGCCAGCCTGTCGAACACTGAAGCTTTCTTT. Translating it yields CASLSNTEAFF.

V is TRBV18 and J is TRBJ1-1, with a possible D match to TRBD1 (6 bases). V shed 7 bases and J shed 8 bases, with 26 bases lying between them. Germline CDR1 is KGHSH and CDR2 is LQKENI. The CDR3 runs 16 residues. This chain's CDR3 is CASFYERTAPPREAFF. The CDR3 region has the DNA TGTGCCAGCTTCTACGAGCGGACAGCTCCTCCAAGGGAAGCTTTCTTT.

The J gene is TRBJ2-1, the V gene TRBV28; the D gene is possibly TRBD2 (6 bases). This CDR3 region has 15 residues. Germline CDR1 is MDHEN and CDR2 is SYDVKM. The V end was cut by 0 bases, the J end by 6 bases, with 12 bases between. The CDR3: CASSLCSGGFNEQFF. CDR3 nucleotide sequence: TGTGCCAGCAGTTTATGCTCAGGAGGGTTCAATGAGCAGTTCTTC.

This clone was recorded once. The rearrangement joins TRBV19 to TRBJ2-7; tentative D call: TRBD1 (6 bases). V lost 4 bases to trimming and J lost 2 bases, with 9 bases between them. This CDR3 contains 13 residues. The V gene's germline CDR1 is LNHDA and CDR2 SQIVND (reference sequence). CDR3 protein: CASSRGQTYEQYF. The CDR3 nucleotides read TGTGCCAGTAGTAGAGGACAGACCTACGAGCAGTACTTC.

The chain links TRBV11-3 to TRBJ1-1, with D possibly TRBD1 on 5 matching bases. The CDR3 covers 13 residues. Germline CDR1 and CDR2: SGHNT and YENEEA. V lost 3 bases and J lost 3, with 8 bases in between. The chain's CDR3 is CASSFGRDTEAFF. CDR3 coding DNA: TGTGCCAGCAGCTTCGGCAGGGACACTGAAGCTTTCTTT. The full variable domain, in which reference TRBV11-3 and TRBJ1-1 provide the parts outside the CDR3, is EAGVVQSPRYKIIEKKQPVAFWCNPISGHNTLYWYLQNLGQGPELLIRYENEEAVDDSQLPKDRFSAERLKGVDSTLKIQPAELGDSAVYLCASSFGRDTEAFFGQGTRLTVV.

V is TRBV14 and J is TRBJ1-2; D is ambiguous. Germline lookup yields CDR1 SGHDN and CDR2 FVKESK. The CDR3 has 16 amino acids. V lost 0 bases, J lost 2 bases, and 13 bases lay in between. CDR3 in amino acids: CASSQDHQTANYGYTF. DNA of the CDR3: TGTGCCAGCAGCCAAGATCATCAGACGGCCAACTATGGCTACACCTTC.

This rearrangement joins TRBV27 to TRBJ2-3; 8 bases are shared with TRBD2. Germline V gene lookup returns CDR1 MNHEY and CDR2 SMNVEV (reference sequence). Trimming removed 5 bases from V and 7 bases from J; junction bases left unmatched: 17. The CDR3 consists of 17 residues. CDR3 loop: CASSLPSGGGWGNTQYF. The CDR3 DNA sequence: TGTGCCAGCAGTCTTCCCTCTGGCGGGGGGTGGGGGAATACGCAGTATTTT.